This T cell receptor (beta chain) was captured by sequencing in a study of human T cells and chemical hapten exposure. The CDR3 spans 14 residues. Germline assignment: CDR1 KGHSH and CDR2 LQKENI. V dropped 0 bases and J dropped 4 bases, with 9 bases sitting between them. From the 5' RACE reads, TCRdb called clonotypes with MiXCR, one entry per CDR3 protein. The sample has some 150,000 distinct CDR3 sequences, 3.5% to 5% seen once. It was from unfractionated whole blood that total RNA was extracted. In this sample, this clonotype turned up many times. This receptor was taken from a female donor in good health. V and J are TRBV18 and TRBJ2-5; D possibly matches TRBD1 or TRBD2 (5 bases each). CDR3 protein: CASSPPRGPETQYF. CDR3 DNA: TGTGCCAGCTCACCACCGAGGGGCCCAGAGACCCAGTACTTC.